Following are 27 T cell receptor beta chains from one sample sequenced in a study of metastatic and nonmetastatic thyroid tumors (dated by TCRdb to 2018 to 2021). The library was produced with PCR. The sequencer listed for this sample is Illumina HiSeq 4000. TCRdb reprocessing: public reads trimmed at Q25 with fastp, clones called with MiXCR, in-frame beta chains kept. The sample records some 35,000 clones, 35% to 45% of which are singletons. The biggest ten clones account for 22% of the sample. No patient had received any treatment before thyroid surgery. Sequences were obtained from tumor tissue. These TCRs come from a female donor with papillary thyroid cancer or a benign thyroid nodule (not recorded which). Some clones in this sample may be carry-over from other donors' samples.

CDR3 loop: CASSLWGDPTYEQYF. The CDR3, as DNA: TGTGCCAGCAGTTTGTGGGGGGACCCTACCTACGAGCAGTACTTC. V gene TRBV28 combines with J gene TRBJ2-7; maybe TRBD2 (6 bases). CDR1 MDHEN and CDR2 SYDVKM come from the germline V gene. The germline V and J ends were trimmed by 3 bases and 2 bases, with 14 bases remaining between them. This CDR3 is 15 amino acids long.

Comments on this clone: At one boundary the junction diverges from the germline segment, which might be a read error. The CDR3 nucleotides are TGTGCCAGCAGCTCATCGTGGGGTAACCCGGACGGGGACGAGCATTACTTC. Protein product: CASSSSWGNPDGDEHYF. The chain has TRBV11-2 and TRBJ2-7; possibly TRBD1 or TRBD2 for D (5 bases each). This CDR3 has 17 amino acids. The germline gives CDR1 SGHAT, CDR2 FQNNGV.

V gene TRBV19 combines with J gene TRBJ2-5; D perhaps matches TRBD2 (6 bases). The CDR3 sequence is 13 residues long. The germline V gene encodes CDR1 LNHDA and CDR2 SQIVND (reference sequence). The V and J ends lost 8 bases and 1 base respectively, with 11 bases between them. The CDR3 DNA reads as TGTGCCAGTCATGGGACTCCCCAAGAGACCCAGTACTTC. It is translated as CASHGTPQETQYF.

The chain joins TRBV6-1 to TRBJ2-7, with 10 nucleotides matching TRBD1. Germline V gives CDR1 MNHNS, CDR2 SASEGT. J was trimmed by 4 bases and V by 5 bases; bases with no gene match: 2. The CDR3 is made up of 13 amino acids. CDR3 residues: CASSPDRGYEQYF. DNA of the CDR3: TGTGCCAGCAGTCCGGACAGGGGGTACGAGCAGTACTTC.

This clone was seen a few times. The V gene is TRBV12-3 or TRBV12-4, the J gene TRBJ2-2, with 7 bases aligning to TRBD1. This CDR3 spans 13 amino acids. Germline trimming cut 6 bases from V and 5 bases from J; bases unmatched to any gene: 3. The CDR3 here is CASSLQGTGELFF. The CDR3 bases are TGTGCCAGCAGCTTACAGGGGACCGGGGAGCTGTTTTTT.

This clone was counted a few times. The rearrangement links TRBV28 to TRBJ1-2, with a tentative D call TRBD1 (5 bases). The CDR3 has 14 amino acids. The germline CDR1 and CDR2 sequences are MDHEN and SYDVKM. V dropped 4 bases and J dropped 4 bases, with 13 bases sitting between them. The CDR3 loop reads CASSSHRGVYGYTF. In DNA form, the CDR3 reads TGTGCCAGCAGTTCCCATAGGGGCGTCTATGGCTACACCTTC.

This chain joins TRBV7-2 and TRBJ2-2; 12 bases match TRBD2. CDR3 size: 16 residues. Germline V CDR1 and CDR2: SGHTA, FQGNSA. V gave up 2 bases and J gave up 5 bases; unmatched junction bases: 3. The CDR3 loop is CASSLSLAGGTGELFF. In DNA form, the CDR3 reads TGTGCCAGCAGCTTATCACTAGCGGGAGGTACCGGGGAGCTGTTTTTT.

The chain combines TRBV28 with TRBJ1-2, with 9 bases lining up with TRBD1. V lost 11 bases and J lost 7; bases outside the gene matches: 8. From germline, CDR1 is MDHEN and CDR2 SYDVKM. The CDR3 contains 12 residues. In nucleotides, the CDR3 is TGTGCCTGTTATGGACAGGGGCTTGGCTACACCTTC. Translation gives CACYGQGLGYTF.

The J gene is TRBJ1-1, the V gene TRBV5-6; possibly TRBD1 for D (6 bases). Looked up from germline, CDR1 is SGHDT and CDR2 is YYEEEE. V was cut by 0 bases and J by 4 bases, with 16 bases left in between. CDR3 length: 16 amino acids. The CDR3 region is CASSLVGGLLGTEAFF. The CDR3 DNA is TGTGCCAGCAGCTTGGTCGGGGGGCTATTGGGCACTGAAGCTTTCTTT.

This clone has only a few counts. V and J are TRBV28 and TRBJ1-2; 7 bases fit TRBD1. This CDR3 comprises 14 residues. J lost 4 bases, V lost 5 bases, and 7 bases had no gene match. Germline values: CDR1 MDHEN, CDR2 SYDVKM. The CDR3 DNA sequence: TGTGCCAGCAGTACAGGGGTTTCGGTCTATGGCTACACCTTC. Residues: CASSTGVSVYGYTF.

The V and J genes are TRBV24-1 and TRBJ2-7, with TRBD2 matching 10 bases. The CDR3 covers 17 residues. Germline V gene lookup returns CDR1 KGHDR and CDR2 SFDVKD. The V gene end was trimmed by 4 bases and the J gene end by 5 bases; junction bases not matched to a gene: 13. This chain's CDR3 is CATSDTRAGGPNNEQYF. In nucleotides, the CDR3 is TGTGCCACCAGTGACACCCGAGCGGGAGGGCCAAATAACGAGCAGTACTTC.

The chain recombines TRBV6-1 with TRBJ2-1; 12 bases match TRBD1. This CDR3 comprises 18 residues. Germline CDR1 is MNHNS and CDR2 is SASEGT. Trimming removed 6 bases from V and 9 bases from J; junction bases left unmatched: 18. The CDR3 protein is CASSPAFSGDRGLSEQFF. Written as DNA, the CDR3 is TGTGCCAGCAGCCCAGCTTTTTCCGGGGACAGGGGGCTCAGTGAGCAGTTCTTC.

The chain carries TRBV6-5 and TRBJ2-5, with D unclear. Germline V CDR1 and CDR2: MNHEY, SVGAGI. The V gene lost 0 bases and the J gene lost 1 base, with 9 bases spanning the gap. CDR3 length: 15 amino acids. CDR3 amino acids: CASSYSDVGQETQYF. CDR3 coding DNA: TGTGCCAGCAGTTACTCGGACGTAGGCCAAGAGACCCAGTACTTC.

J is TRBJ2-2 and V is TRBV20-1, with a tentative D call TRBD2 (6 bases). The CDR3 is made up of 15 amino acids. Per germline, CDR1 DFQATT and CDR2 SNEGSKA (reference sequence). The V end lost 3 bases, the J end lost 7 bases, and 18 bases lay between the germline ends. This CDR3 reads CSASPPTTGVGELFF. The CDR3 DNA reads TGCAGTGCTAGCCCCCCCACGACGGGGGTCGGGGAGCTGTTTTTT.

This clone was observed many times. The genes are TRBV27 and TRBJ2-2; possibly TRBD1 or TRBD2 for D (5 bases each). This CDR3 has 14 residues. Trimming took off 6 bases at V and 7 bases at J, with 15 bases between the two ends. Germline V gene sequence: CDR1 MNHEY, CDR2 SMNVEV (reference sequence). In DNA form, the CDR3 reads TGTGCCAGCAGCCTAGGGAGACAGTTCGGGGAGCTGTTTTTT. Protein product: CASSLGRQFGELFF.

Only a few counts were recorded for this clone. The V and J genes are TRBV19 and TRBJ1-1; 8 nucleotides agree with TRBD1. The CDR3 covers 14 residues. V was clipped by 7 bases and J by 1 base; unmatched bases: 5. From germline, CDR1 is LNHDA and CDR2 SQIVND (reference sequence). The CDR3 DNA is TGTGCCAGTACCAGAGACAGGGGGAACACTGAAGCTTTCTTT. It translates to CASTRDRGNTEAFF.

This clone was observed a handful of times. This CDR3 is CSARDHTDRDAEQYF. In nucleotides, the CDR3 is TGCAGTGCTAGAGATCACACGGACAGGGATGCCGAGCAGTACTTC. The chain couples TRBV20-1 to TRBJ2-7, with TRBD1 matching over 8 bases. Germline values: CDR1 DFQATT, CDR2 SNEGSKA (reference sequence). Trimming removed 0 bases from V and 6 bases from J; junction bases left unmatched: 10. This CDR3 is built from 15 residues.

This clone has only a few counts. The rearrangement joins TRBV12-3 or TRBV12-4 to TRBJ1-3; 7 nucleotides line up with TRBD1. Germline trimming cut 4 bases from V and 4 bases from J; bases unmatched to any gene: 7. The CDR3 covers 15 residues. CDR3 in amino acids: CASSWTRGRGNTIYF. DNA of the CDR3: TGTGCCAGCAGTTGGACTAGGGGGCGAGGAAACACCATATATTTT.

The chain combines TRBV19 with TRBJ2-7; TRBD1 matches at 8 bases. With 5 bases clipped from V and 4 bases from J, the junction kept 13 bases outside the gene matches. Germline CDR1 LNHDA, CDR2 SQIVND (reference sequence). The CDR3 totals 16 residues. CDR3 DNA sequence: TGTGCCAGTAGTTCCTCTGTCGTCAGGGGGCGTTACGAGCAGTACTTC. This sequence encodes CASSSSVVRGRYEQYF.

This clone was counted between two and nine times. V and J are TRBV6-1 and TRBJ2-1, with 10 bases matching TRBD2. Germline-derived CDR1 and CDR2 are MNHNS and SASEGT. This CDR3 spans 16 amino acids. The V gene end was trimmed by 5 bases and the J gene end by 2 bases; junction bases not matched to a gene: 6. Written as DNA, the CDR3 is TGTGCCAGCAGTCCTACTAGCGGGACAGCCTACAATGAGCAGTTCTTC. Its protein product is CASSPTSGTAYNEQFF.

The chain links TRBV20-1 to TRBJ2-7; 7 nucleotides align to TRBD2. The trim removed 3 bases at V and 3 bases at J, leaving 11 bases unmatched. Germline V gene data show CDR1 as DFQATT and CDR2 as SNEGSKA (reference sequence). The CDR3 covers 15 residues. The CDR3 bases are TGCAGTGCTAGGTCCCAGCGGGAAAGTTTCTACGAGCAGTACTTC. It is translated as CSARSQRESFYEQYF.

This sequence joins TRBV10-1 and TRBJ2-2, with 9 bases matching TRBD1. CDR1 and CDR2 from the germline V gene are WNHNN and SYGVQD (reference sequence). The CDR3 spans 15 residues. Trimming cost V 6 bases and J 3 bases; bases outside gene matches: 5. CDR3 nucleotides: TGCGCCAGCAGCCAACAGGGGGCTGACACCGGGGAGCTGTTTTTT. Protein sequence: CASSQQGADTGELFF.

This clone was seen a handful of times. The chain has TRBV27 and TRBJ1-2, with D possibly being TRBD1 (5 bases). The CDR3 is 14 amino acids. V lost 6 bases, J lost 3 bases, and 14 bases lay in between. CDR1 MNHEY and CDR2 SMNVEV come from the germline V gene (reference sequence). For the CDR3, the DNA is TGTGCCAGCAGGGGAGGACATGGTTACTATGGCTACACCTTC. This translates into CASRGGHGYYGYTF.

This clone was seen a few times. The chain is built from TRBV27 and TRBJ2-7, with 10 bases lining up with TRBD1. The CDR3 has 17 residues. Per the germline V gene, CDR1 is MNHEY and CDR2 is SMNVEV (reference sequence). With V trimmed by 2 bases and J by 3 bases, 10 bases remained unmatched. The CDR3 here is CASSLKIRDRGHYEQYF. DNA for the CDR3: TGTGCCAGCAGTTTAAAGATCCGGGACAGGGGACACTACGAGCAGTACTTC.

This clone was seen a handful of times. Here the CDR3 DNA reads TGTGCCAGCAGCCCCCCCTTGGGCGGGAGCACCGGGGAGCTGTTTTTT. As protein: CASSPPLGGSTGELFF. V usage is TRBV6-1 and J usage is TRBJ2-2; 7 bases are a match to TRBD2. Germline loops: CDR1 MNHNS, CDR2 SASEGT. J gave up 4 bases and V 6 bases, and 11 bases lay outside the gene matches. This CDR3 has 16 residues.

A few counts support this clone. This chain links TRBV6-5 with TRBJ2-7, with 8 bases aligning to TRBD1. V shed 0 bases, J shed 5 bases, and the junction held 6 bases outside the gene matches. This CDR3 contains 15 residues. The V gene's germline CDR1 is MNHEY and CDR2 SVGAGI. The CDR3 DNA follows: TGTGCCAGCAGTTACTCTGGACAGGGCGGCAACGAGCAGTACTTC. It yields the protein CASSYSGQGGNEQYF.

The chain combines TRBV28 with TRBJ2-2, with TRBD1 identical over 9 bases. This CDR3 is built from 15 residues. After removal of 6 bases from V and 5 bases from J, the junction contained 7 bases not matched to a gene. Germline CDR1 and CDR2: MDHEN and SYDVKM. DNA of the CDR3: TGTGCCAGCAGGCGATCGGGACAGGGTACCGGGGAGCTGTTTTTT. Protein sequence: CASRRSGQGTGELFF.